One and the same sample provided the 32 T cell receptor beta chains below, sequenced in a study of blood T cell repertoires in COVID-19. Data came from immunoSEQ multiplex PCR; TCRdb stores just in-frame clones and leaves some out. The sample holds about 130,000 clones, 84% seen once. Material: peripheral blood. The receptors were gathered from a human donor in a cohort sampled during active COVID-19.

The CDR3 region is CASSLPGLADPRGYNEQFF. The CDR3 DNA follows: TGTGCCAGCAGTTTACCGGGACTAGCGGATCCAAGGGGCTACAATGAGCAGTTCTTC. The chain carries TRBV27 and TRBJ2-1; TRBD2 matches at 11 bases. The germline gives CDR1 MNHEY, CDR2 SMNVEV (reference sequence). Trimming took 2 bases from V and 3 from J; bases not matched to a gene: 12. The CDR3 runs 19 residues.

The chain couples TRBV7-2 to TRBJ1-2, with D possibly TRBD1 on 5 matching bases. Looked up from germline, CDR1 is SGHTA and CDR2 is FQGNSA. Trimming took 0 bases from V and 4 from J, leaving 9 bases between them. The CDR3 consists of 14 residues. The CDR3 reads CASSLASDSYGYTF. The CDR3 DNA follows: TGTGCCAGCAGCTTAGCTTCTGACAGCTATGGCTACACCTTC.

The CDR3 loop is CASSVAPEGYEQYF. As DNA, the CDR3 is TGTGCCAGCAGCGTAGCTCCCGAGGGCTACGAGCAGTACTTC. This chain links TRBV9 with TRBJ2-7; tentatively, D is TRBD2 (5 bases). V was shortened by 0 bases and J by 3 bases, with 10 bases between the two germline ends. Germline loops: CDR1 SGDLS, CDR2 YYNGEE. There are 14 residues in the CDR3.

The genes are TRBV5-1 and TRBJ2-5, with a weak D call TRBD2 (6 bases). Per germline, CDR1 SGHRS and CDR2 YFSETQ. V lost 3 bases and J 5 bases, leaving 23 bases between the germline ends. The CDR3 loop spans 17 amino acids. The chain's CDR3 is CASSSRFAGPDGETQYF. CDR3 bases: TGCGCCAGCAGCTCCCGTTTTGCGGGGCCCGATGGGGAGACCCAGTACTTC.

V and J are TRBV9 and TRBJ1-2, with 8 nucleotides matching TRBD1. J lost 7 bases, V lost 5 bases, and 7 bases had no gene match. Germline-derived CDR1 and CDR2 are SGDLS and YYNGEE. This CDR3 comprises 13 residues. CDR3 residues: CASRQGALGGYTF. CDR3 bases: TGTGCCAGCAGGCAGGGGGCTTTAGGTGGCTACACCTTC. The complete variable domain, with remaining parts taken from reference TRBV9 and TRBJ1-2, reads DSGVTQTPKHLITATGQRVTLRCSPRSGDLSVYWYQQSLDQGLQFLIQYYNGEERAKGNILERFSAQQFPDLHSELNLSSLELGDSALYFCASRQGALGGYTFGSGTRLTVV.

The chain carries TRBV15 and TRBJ1-1, with D maybe TRBD1 (5 bases). Trimming pared 1 base from V and 1 base from J, leaving 19 bases between. Germline V lookup: CDR1 LNHNV, CDR2 YYDKDF (reference sequence). This CDR3 contains 18 residues. CDR3 sequence: CATSRGGTAAAWNTEAFF. CDR3 nucleotides: TGTGCCACCAGCAGAGGCGGGACTGCCGCGGCGTGGAACACTGAAGCTTTCTTT.

A word on this clone: Other DNA sequences within the sample encode an identical CDR3. J is TRBJ1-2 and V is TRBV18, with TRBD1 identical over 8 bases. This CDR3 contains 16 residues. V dropped 3 bases and J dropped 0; count of bases not matched to a gene: 6. Germline CDR1 reads KGHSH; CDR2 reads LQKENI. The CDR3 DNA is TGTGCCAGCTCACCGCCAGGACAGGGCGCTAACTATGGCTACACCTTC. Its protein is CASSPPGQGANYGYTF.

The chain uses TRBV3-1 (or the pseudogene TRBV3-2) and TRBJ1-1; D is perhaps TRBD1 (5 bases). Trimming shortened V by 4 bases and J by 2 bases, and 11 bases separated the two germline ends. Germline lookup yields CDR1 LGHDT and CDR2 YNNKEL (reference sequence). This CDR3 is 14 amino acids long. This chain's CDR3 is CASSLARGNTEAFF. CDR3 sequence (DNA): TGTGCCAGCAGCCTGGCAAGGGGTAACACTGAAGCTTTCTTT.

This clone appeared a few times. This chain joins TRBV6-5 and TRBJ2-4; D possibly corresponds to TRBD1 (5 bases). This CDR3 is 15 amino acids long. CDR1 MNHEY and CDR2 SVGAGI come from the germline V gene. V was cut by 4 bases and J by 0 bases, with 10 bases left in between. The CDR3 reads CASSSRAQAKNIQYF. For the CDR3, the DNA is TGTGCCAGCAGTTCCAGGGCCCAAGCCAAAAACATTCAGTACTTC.

The V gene is TRBV5-4, the J gene TRBJ2-7; 9 bases match TRBD1. This CDR3 is built from 16 residues. The V and J ends lost 9 bases and 5 bases, in that order; junction bases with no gene match: 18. In germline, CDR1 is SGHNT, CDR2 YYREEE (reference sequence). CDR3 sequence reads: CATQPPPGQGSHEQYF. In nucleotides, the CDR3 is TGTGCCACCCAACCACCTCCGGGACAGGGTTCCCACGAGCAGTACTTC.

CDR3 in amino acids: CAWSKGGQGYEQYF. CDR3 bases: TGTGCCTGGAGTAAAGGGGGACAGGGTTACGAGCAGTACTTC. The chain couples TRBV30 to TRBJ2-7; 9 bases are a match to TRBD1. CDR1 GTSNPN and CDR2 SVGIG come from the germline V gene (reference sequence). The V segment lost 2 bases and the J segment 4 bases; nucleotides outside the gene matches: 6. This CDR3 has 14 residues.

This clone was observed a handful of times. J is TRBJ2-2 and V is TRBV5-4, with D possibly matching TRBD2 (6 bases). Trimming removed 5 bases from V and 4 bases from J, with 18 bases in between. Germline CDR1 and CDR2: SGHNT and YYREEE (reference sequence). The CDR3 has 16 residues. For the CDR3, the DNA is TGTGCCAGCAGTCCCCTCGGAGGGCTGGGCACCGGGGAGCTGTTTTTT. The encoded protein is CASSPLGGLGTGELFF. Full variable domain (rest looked up from reference TRBV5-4 and TRBJ2-2): ETGVTQSPTHLIKTRGQQVTLRCSSQSGHNTVSWYQQALGQGPQFIFQYYREEENGRGNFPPRFSGLQFPNYSSELNVNALELDDSALYLCASSPLGGLGTGELFFGEGSRLTVL.

The CDR3 coding sequence is TGTGCCAGCAGAACAGAACTACTAGAAGAGACCCAGTACTTC. Residues: CASRTELLEETQYF. The rearrangement uses TRBV5-4 and TRBJ2-5; D might be TRBD2 (5 bases). The V gene's germline CDR1 is SGHNT and CDR2 YYREEE (reference sequence). The CDR3 runs 14 residues. Trimming shortened V by 5 bases and J by 3 bases, and 14 bases separated the two germline ends.

This chain joins TRBV11-1 and TRBJ2-5; the match to TRBD2 covers 7 bases. The J segment lost 4 bases and the V segment lost 3 bases, leaving 2 bases of the junction unmatched. Germline CDR1 and CDR2: SGHAT and FQDESV (reference sequence). This CDR3 is 13 amino acids long. This CDR3 reads CASSLGLLETQYF. CDR3 nucleotides: TGTGCCAGCAGCTTGGGACTACTAGAGACCCAGTACTTC.

This chain uses TRBV30 with TRBJ1-2, with TRBD1 identical over 8 bases. This CDR3 is built from 12 residues. J gave up 7 bases and V 0 bases, and 1 base lay outside the gene matches. Looked up from germline, CDR1 is GTSNPN and CDR2 is SVGIG (reference sequence). The CDR3 spells CAWSVQGVGYTF. Written as DNA, the CDR3 is TGTGCCTGGAGTGTACAGGGGGTTGGCTACACCTTC.

The rearrangement uses TRBV2 and TRBJ2-7, with 11 bases matching TRBD2. This CDR3 is 15 amino acids long. The J segment lost 2 bases and the V segment lost 7 bases, leaving 7 bases of the junction unmatched. Germline CDR1 is SNHLY and CDR2 is FYNNEI. The CDR3 reads CASTLTSGATYEQYF. The CDR3 region has the DNA TGTGCCAGCACCTTGACTAGCGGGGCGACCTACGAGCAGTACTTC.

This sequence joins TRBV19 and TRBJ1-2; a weak D match, TRBD1 (5 bases). V lost 5 bases and J 3 bases, leaving 16 bases between the germline ends. The CDR3 spans 15 residues. Germline V gene sequence: CDR1 LNHDA, CDR2 SQIVND (reference sequence). This chain's CDR3 is CASSSPGRGDYGYTF. The DNA of the CDR3 is TGTGCCAGTAGTTCCCCGGGACGGGGGGACTATGGCTACACCTTC.

V gene TRBV7-9 combines with J gene TRBJ1-1; 7 positions agree with TRBD1. The V segment lost 2 bases and the J segment 5 bases; nucleotides outside the gene matches: 8. The CDR3 has 15 amino acids. CDR1 and CDR2 from the germline V gene are SEHNR and FQNEAQ (reference sequence). The CDR3 DNA is TGTGCCAGCAGCTTACTCTCTGGCAGGGGGACTGAAGCTTTCTTT. Translating gives CASSLLSGRGTEAFF.

CDR3 loop: CASSPLQGGTDTQYF. The CDR3 coding sequence is TGCGCCAGCAGCCCCTTACAGGGGGGCACAGATACGCAGTATTTT. This chain joins TRBV5-1 and TRBJ2-3; TRBD1 aligns across 8 bases. Germline loops: CDR1 SGHRS, CDR2 YFSETQ. V lost 4 bases to trimming and J lost 1 base; unmatched junction nucleotides: 5. The CDR3 is 15 residues long.

This clone was picked up a small number of times. The CDR3 loop reads CASSQEGQGLSTEQYF. The CDR3 bases are TGTGCCAGCAGCCAAGAGGGGCAGGGGCTAAGTACCGAGCAGTACTTC. V and J are TRBV4-2 and TRBJ2-7; weak D call: TRBD1 (6 bases). The CDR3 is 16 amino acids. Germline V gene sequence: CDR1 LGHNA, CDR2 YNFKEQ. V was pared by 0 bases and J by 6 bases, with 18 bases between.

A note on this clone: A much bigger clone sits one base away, suggesting this may be a read error. The gene calls are TRBV9 and TRBJ1-1; D unclear. Germline V gene lookup returns CDR1 SGDLS and CDR2 YYNGEE. Between the trimmed V and J ends, which lost 0 bases and 0 bases, there was a span of 3 bases. The CDR3 contains 13 residues. Written as DNA, the CDR3 is TGTGCCAGCAGCGTAGATATGAACACTGAAGCTTTCTTT. Translation gives CASSVDMNTEAFF.

The J gene is TRBJ1-2, the V gene TRBV6-5; D is uncertain. The V and J ends lost 6 bases and 0 bases respectively, with 11 bases between them. This CDR3 contains 14 residues. Germline CDR1 is MNHEY and CDR2 is SVGAGI. CDR3 amino acids: CASSRSGPNYGYTF. CDR3 sequence (DNA): TGTGCCAGCAGCCGATCGGGTCCTAACTATGGCTACACCTTC.

V and J are TRBV30 and TRBJ2-6, with D tentatively TRBD2 (6 bases). Looked up from germline, CDR1 is GTSNPN and CDR2 is SVGIG (reference sequence). This CDR3 region has 15 residues. Trimming left V 3 bases short and J 2 bases short, with 11 bases between. CDR3 amino acids: CAWSYPSAGANVLTF. The DNA for the CDR3 is TGTGCCTGGAGCTATCCTAGCGCTGGGGCCAACGTCCTGACTTTC.

V and J are TRBV9 and TRBJ1-2; possibly TRBD1 for D (5 bases). This CDR3 has 14 residues. V was clipped by 3 bases and J by 2 bases, with 11 bases between them. Per germline, CDR1 SGDLS and CDR2 YYNGEE. This chain's CDR3 is CASSGTSGNYGYTF. DNA of the CDR3: TGTGCCAGCAGCGGAACTTCAGGGAACTATGGCTACACCTTC.

The chain uses TRBV19 and TRBJ1-2; 11 bases are a match to TRBD1. This CDR3 is 16 amino acids long. From germline, CDR1 is LNHDA and CDR2 SQIVND (reference sequence). V lost 3 bases and J lost 4; bases outside the gene matches: 7. The CDR3: CASSMPQGQGGYGYTF. CDR3 coding DNA: TGTGCCAGTAGTATGCCCCAGGGACAGGGGGGCTATGGCTACACCTTC.

Only one count was recorded for this clone. The chain employs TRBV13 and TRBJ2-3; TRBD1 might be the D (6 bases). CDR3 size: 16 residues. Trimming cost V 5 bases and J 2 bases, with 17 bases left between them. Germline loops: CDR1 PRHDT, CDR2 FYEKMQ (reference sequence). This chain's CDR3 is CASSPNVGAPTDTQYF. The CDR3 nucleotides read TGTGCCAGCAGCCCCAATGTGGGGGCCCCCACAGATACGCAGTATTTT.

This chain uses TRBV6-5 with TRBJ2-7, with 8 bases that match TRBD1. V trimming: 8 bases; J trimming: 2 bases; junction bases outside the gene matches: 8. Germline V gene lookup returns CDR1 MNHEY and CDR2 SVGAGI. The CDR3 covers 14 residues. CDR3 in DNA: TGTGCCAGCGCCCGACAGGGGCTAACCTACGAGCAGTACTTC. This translates into CASARQGLTYEQYF.

J is TRBJ2-5 and V is TRBV27; D gene unclear. Germline CDR1 reads MNHEY; CDR2 reads SMNVEV (reference sequence). Trimming removed 2 bases from V and 4 bases from J, with 14 bases in between. There are 15 residues in the CDR3. This CDR3 reads CASSLSVEYPETQYF. CDR3 DNA: TGTGCCAGCAGTTTAAGTGTCGAGTACCCAGAGACCCAGTACTTC.

The V and J genes are TRBV15 and TRBJ2-3, with D uncertain. Germline CDR1 and CDR2: LNHNV and YYDKDF (reference sequence). V was trimmed by 3 bases and J by 5 bases, leaving 6 bases between them. The length of the CDR3 is 12 residues. This chain's CDR3 is CATSRFLDTQYF. As DNA, the CDR3 is TGTGCCACCAGCAGGTTCCTAGATACGCAGTATTTT. The complete variable domain, with remaining parts taken from reference TRBV15 and TRBJ2-3, reads DAMVIQNPRYQVTQFGKPVTLSCSQTLNHNVMYWYQQKSSQAPKLLFHYYDKDFNNEADTPDNFQSRRPNTSFCFLDIRSPGLGDTAMYLCATSRFLDTQYFGPGTRLTVL.

The CDR3 coding sequence is TGTGCCAGTAGTATAGATGAAGGCAGGGGGCAGCCCCAGCATTTT. Translated: CASSIDEGRGQPQHF. The rearrangement joins TRBV19 to TRBJ1-5, with TRBD1 identical over 7 bases. This CDR3 has 15 residues. Germline CDR1 and CDR2: LNHDA and SQIVND (reference sequence). The ends lost 0 bases at V and 7 bases at J; junction bases unmatched: 6.

The V call is TRBV12-3 or TRBV12-4, the J call TRBJ1-6, with a possible D match to TRBD1 (5 bases). The CDR3 covers 13 residues. Trimming shortened V by 4 bases and J by 6 bases, and 7 bases separated the two germline ends. CDR3 coding DNA: TGTGCCAGCAGTTCGACAGCTAATTCACCCCTCCACTTT. It specifies CASSSTANSPLHF.

This clone has only one observation. The chain has TRBV6-5 and TRBJ1-1, with a weak D call TRBD1 (5 bases). Between the trimmed V and J ends, which lost 8 bases and 4 bases, there was a span of 17 bases. Germline CDR1 is MNHEY and CDR2 is SVGAGI. The CDR3 sequence is 14 residues long. The CDR3 protein is CASWVLQGGTEAFF. For the CDR3, the DNA is TGTGCCAGCTGGGTATTGCAGGGAGGCACTGAAGCTTTCTTT.